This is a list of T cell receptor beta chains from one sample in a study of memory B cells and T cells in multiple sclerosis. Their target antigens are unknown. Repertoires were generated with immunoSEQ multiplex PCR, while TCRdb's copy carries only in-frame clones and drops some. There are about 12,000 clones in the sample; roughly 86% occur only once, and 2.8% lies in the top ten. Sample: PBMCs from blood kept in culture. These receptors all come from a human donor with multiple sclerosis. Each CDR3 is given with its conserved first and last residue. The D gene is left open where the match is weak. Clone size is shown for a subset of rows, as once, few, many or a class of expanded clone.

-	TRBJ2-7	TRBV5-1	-	TGCGCCAGCAGCTCGGACAGTTTCACCTACGAGCAGTACTTC	CASSSDSFTYEQYF
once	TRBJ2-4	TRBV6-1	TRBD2	TGTGCCAGCAGGTCACTAGCGGGGGAAAACATTCAGTACTTC	CASRSLAGENIQYF
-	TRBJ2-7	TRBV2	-	TGTGCCAGCAGTGAGCAGGGGTTCAACGAGCAGTACTTC	CASSEQGFNEQYF
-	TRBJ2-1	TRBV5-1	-	TGCGCCAGCAGCTTATCAGGGGTGAAAAATGAGCAGTTCTTC	CASSLSGVKNEQFF
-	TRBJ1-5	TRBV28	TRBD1	TGTGCCAGCAGTCTACCGGGGACAGGGATTCAGCCCCAGCATTTT	CASSLPGTGIQPQHF
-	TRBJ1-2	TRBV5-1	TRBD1	TGCGCCAGCAGCCCGGGACAGGGAGGCTATGGCTACACCTTC	CASSPGQGGYGYTF
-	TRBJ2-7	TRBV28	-	TGTGCCAGCAGTTCAAGAATTAGCGGAAGCACCTACGAGCAGTACTTC	CASSSRISGSTYEQYF
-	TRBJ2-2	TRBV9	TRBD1	TGTGCCAGCAGCTTAACCGGGACAGAGGTCTCCGGGGAGCTGTTTTTT	CASSLTGTEVSGELFF
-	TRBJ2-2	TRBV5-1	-	TGCGCCAGCAGACTAGCCGCGAACACCGGGGAGCTGTTTTTT	CASRLAANTGELFF
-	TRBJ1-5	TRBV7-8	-	TGTGCCAGCAGCCATAGGATCGCGGACAATCAGCCCCAGCATTTT	CASSHRIADNQPQHF
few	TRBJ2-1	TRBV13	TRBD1	TGTGCCAGCAGCTGGGGGGACAGGGCTGAGCAGTTCTTC	CASSWGDRAEQFF
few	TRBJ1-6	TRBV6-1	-	TGTGCCAGCAGTGAAAAAGTCACCCCCGCCTATAATTCACCCCTCCACTTT	CASSEKVTPAYNSPLHF
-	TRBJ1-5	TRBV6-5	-	TGTGCCAGCAGTTACTCGGGACATAGCAATCAGCCCCAGCATTTT	CASSYSGHSNQPQHF
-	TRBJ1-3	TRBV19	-	TGTGCCACCGCCCCCCTCACAGGGCTTGGAAACACCATATATTTT	CATAPLTGLGNTIYF
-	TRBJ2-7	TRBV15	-	TGTGCCACCAGCAGAGATCGAGGGCAACCGCTCTACGAGCAGTACTTC	CATSRDRGQPLYEQYF
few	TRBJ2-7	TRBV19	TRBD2	TGTGCCAGTAGTATTGGGACCGGGACTAACACGCGCGAGCAGTACTTC	CASSIGTGTNTREQYF
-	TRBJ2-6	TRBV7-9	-	TGTGCCAGCAGCCTCGGAATGGGGGTCGGGGCCAACGTCCTGACTTTC	CASSLGMGVGANVLTF
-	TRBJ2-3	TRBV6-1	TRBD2	TGTGCCAGCAGTGCGACTAGCGGGAGCAGCACAGATACGCAGTATTTT	CASSATSGSSTDTQYF
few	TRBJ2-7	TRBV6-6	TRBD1	TGTGCCAGCAGTCCTCCCGGCAGGGGGTCGTACGAGCAGTACTTC	CASSPPGRGSYEQYF
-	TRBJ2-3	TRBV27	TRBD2	TGTGCCAGCAGTTTAACTAGCGGCACAGATACGCAGTATTTT	CASSLTSGTDTQYF
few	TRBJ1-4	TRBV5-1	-	TGCGCCAGCAGCTGGGGGACTTTGGGCTTGGGGGAACTGTTTTTT	CASSWGTLGLGELFF
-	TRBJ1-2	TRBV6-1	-	TGTGCCAGCAGCCTCCTGGTTAACTATGGCTACACCTTC	CASSLLVNYGYTF
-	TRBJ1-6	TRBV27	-	TGTGCCAGCAGTTTGGTGAAGAGGGGTAATTCACCCCTCCACTTT	CASSLVKRGNSPLHF
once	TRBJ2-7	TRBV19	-	TGTGCCAGTAGTTACTCGGGCGCGTCCGAGCAGTACTTC	CASSYSGASEQYF
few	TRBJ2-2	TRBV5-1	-	TGCGCCAGCAGCTTTTTGTCATTTTGGACCGGGGAGCTGTTTTTT	CASSFLSFWTGELFF
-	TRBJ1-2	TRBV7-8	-	TGTGCCAGCAGCCACCGAACGACGGGTAACTATGGCTACACCTTC	CASSHRTTGNYGYTF
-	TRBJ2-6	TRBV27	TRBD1	TGTGCCAGCAAGCCTCTGGGACAGGGGACCGGGGCCAACGTCCTGACTTTC	CASKPLGQGTGANVLTF
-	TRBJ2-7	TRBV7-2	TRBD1	TGTGCCAGCAGCTTAGTTGGGACAGGGCACCACGAGCAGTACTTC	CASSLVGTGHHEQYF
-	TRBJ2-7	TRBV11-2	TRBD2	TGTGCCAGCAGCTTGGGACTAGCGGGGAGCTACGAGCAGTACTTC	CASSLGLAGSYEQYF
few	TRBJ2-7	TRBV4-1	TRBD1	TGCGCCAGCAGCACGGGACAGGGGTCACCCTTGGAGCAGTACTTC	CASSTGQGSPLEQYF
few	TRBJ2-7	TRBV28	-	TGTGCCAGCAGGGACACTACCTACGAGCAGTACTTC	CASRDTTYEQYF
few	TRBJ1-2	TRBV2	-	TGTGCCAGCAGCGCCGGGGGGGGATCCCTCTATGGCTACACCTTC	CASSAGGGSLYGYTF
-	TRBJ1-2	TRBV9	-	TGTGCCAGCAGCGTAGGATTGGGACCATATGGCTACACCTTC	CASSVGLGPYGYTF
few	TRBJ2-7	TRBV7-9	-	TGTGCCAGCAGCTTAGAGGGGCCCCAGAACGAGCAGTACTTC	CASSLEGPQNEQYF
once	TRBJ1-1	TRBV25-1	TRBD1	TGTGCCAGCAGTGAAGTGACAGGGGCTGAAGCTTTCTTT	CASSEVTGAEAFF
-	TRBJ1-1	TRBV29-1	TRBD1	TGCAGCGTTACGGGACAGGGGGCGCTCACTGAAGCTTTCTTT	CSVTGQGALTEAFF
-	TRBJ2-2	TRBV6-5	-	TGTGCCAGCAACGAGCAGGGGGGCACCGGGGAGCTGTTTTTT	CASNEQGGTGELFF
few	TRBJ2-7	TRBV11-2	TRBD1	TGTGCCAGCAGCCTAGGACAGGGCTACTACGAGCAGTACTTC	CASSLGQGYYEQYF
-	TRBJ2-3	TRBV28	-	TGTGCCAGCAGGGAGACAGGGAGGGAGGATACGCAGTATTTT	CASRETGREDTQYF
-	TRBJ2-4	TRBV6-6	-	TGTGCCAGCAGTTATCCGGACGGGCAAAACATTCAGTACTTC	CASSYPDGQNIQYF
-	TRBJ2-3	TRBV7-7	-	TGTGCTAGCAGCCCCGGACAGCTCACAGATACGCAGTATTTT	CASSPGQLTDTQYF
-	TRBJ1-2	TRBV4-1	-	TGCGCCAGCAATTCGAAAGGGACCTTCGACTATGGCTACACCTTC	CASNSKGTFDYGYTF
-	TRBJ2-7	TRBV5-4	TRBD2	TGTGCCAGCAGCCGGACTAGCGGGAGTGGCAACGAGCAGTACTTC	CASSRTSGSGNEQYF
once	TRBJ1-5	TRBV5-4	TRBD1	TGTGCCAGCAGTTGGGACAGGGATCAGCCCCAGCATTTT	CASSWDRDQPQHF
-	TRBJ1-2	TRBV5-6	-	TGTGCCAGCAGGGTGGGGCCAGGGAAAGGCTACACCTTC	CASRVGPGKGYTF
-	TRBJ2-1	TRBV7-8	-	TGTGCCAGCAGCTTACCCCGGGGTAATGAGCAGTTCTTC	CASSLPRGNEQFF
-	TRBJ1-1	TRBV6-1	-	TGTGCCAGCAGCGGGGGAGGGAAAAACACTGAAGCTTTCTTT	CASSGGGKNTEAFF
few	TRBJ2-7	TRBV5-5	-	TGTGCCAGCAGCCAGGCCGGCGGGGGCGCTCGATACTACGAGCAGTACTTC	CASSQAGGGARYYEQYF
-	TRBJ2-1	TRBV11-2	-	TGTGCCAGCAGCTTAGGGACCGGGGGGCCCTTTTATGAGCAGTTCTTC	CASSLGTGGPFYEQFF
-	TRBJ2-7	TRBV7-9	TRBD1	TGTGCCACGGAACTGATTCGGACAGGGGACCTGGGCTCCTACGAGCAGTACTTC	CATELIRTGDLGSYEQYF
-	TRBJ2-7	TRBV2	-	TGTGCCAGCAGTGAAGTGGTAACCTTTGGCGAGCAGTACTTC	CASSEVVTFGEQYF
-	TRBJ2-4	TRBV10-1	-	TGCGCCAGCAGTGAGTCGGGGGCCAAAAACATTCAGTACTTC	CASSESGAKNIQYF
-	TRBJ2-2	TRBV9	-	TGTGCCAGCAGCGACAACACCGGGGAGCTGTTTTTT	CASSDNTGELFF
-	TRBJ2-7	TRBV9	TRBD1	TGTGCCAGCAGCGTAGCCACAGGGGGTTACGAGCAGTACTTC	CASSVATGGYEQYF